The 13 T cell receptor beta chains listed next were all sequenced from one sample in a study of blood T cell repertoires in COVID-19. Sequencing used immunoSEQ multiplex PCR; TCRdb keeps in-frame clones, though not all of them. Among hundreds of thousands of clones listed, approximately 90% were seen once. Input material: peripheral blood. The receptors come from a young man with COVID-19, enrolled during active disease.

The chain has TRBV29-1 and TRBJ2-1; 9 bases are a match to TRBD2. V gave up 6 bases and J gave up 3 bases; unmatched junction bases: 9. The CDR3 is 15 amino acids. Germline CDR1 and CDR2: SQVTM and ANQGSEA. CDR3 sequence (DNA): TGCAGCGTCTACGAAGGGCGGGGGGGCTACAATGAGCAGTTCTTC. Its translation: CSVYEGRGGYNEQFF.

This chain joins TRBV7-9 and TRBJ2-1; 8 bases are a match to TRBD1. The V and J ends lost 1 base and 8 bases, in that order; junction bases with no gene match: 7. Germline-derived CDR1 and CDR2 are SEHNR and FQNEAQ (reference sequence). The CDR3 length is 15 residues. As DNA, the CDR3 is TGTGCCAGCAGCTTAGTTAGGACAGGGAACGATGAGCAGTTCTTC. Its translation is CASSLVRTGNDEQFF.

The V and J genes are TRBV9 and TRBJ2-1; 10 bases are shared with TRBD2. Germline lookup yields CDR1 SGDLS and CDR2 YYNGEE. V trimming: 0 bases; J trimming: 7 bases; junction bases outside the gene matches: 4. CDR3 length: 15 residues. The CDR3 sequence is CASSVASGRVNEQFF. CDR3 nucleotide sequence: TGTGCCAGCAGCGTAGCCAGCGGGAGGGTTAATGAGCAGTTCTTC.

The genes are TRBV3-1 (or the pseudogene TRBV3-2) and TRBJ1-2; 8 positions agree with TRBD1. Trimming removed 4 bases from V and 4 bases from J; junction bases left unmatched: 11. The CDR3 spans 16 residues. From germline, CDR1 is LGHDT and CDR2 YNNKEL (reference sequence). This chain's CDR3 is CASSLSPGQGLYGYTF. As DNA, the CDR3 is TGTGCCAGCAGCCTAAGCCCCGGACAGGGACTCTATGGCTACACCTTC.

This clone was counted once. The V gene is TRBV5-4, the J gene TRBJ2-3, with D maybe TRBD2 (6 bases). The CDR3 consists of 13 residues. Germline assignment: CDR1 SGHNT and CDR2 YYREEE (reference sequence). The V gene lost 4 bases and the J gene lost 6 bases, with 12 bases spanning the gap. This chain's CDR3 is CASSLLAGDTQYF. The CDR3 coding sequence is TGTGCCAGCAGCCTATTGGCGGGGGATACGCAGTATTTT.

CDR3 sequence reads: CASSTGNRGSYTEAFF. The CDR3 bases are TGTGCCAGTAGTACTGGGAACAGGGGGAGTTATACTGAAGCTTTCTTT. The rearrangement joins TRBV19 to TRBJ1-1, with 8 bases lining up with TRBD1. With 4 bases clipped from V and 5 bases from J, the junction kept 12 bases outside the gene matches. Per the germline V gene, CDR1 is LNHDA and CDR2 is SQIVND (reference sequence). The CDR3 covers 16 residues.

This sequence joins TRBV7-9 and TRBJ1-6; the D is unclear. V was trimmed by 1 base and J by 7 bases, leaving 8 bases between them. The length of the CDR3 is 14 residues. Germline V gives CDR1 SEHNR, CDR2 FQNEAQ (reference sequence). The CDR3 here is CASSLDVQNSPLHF. As DNA, the CDR3 is TGTGCCAGCAGCTTAGATGTCCAAAATTCACCCCTCCACTTT.

This rearrangement joins TRBV2 to TRBJ2-7; 8 bases line up with TRBD1. The CDR3 runs to 16 residues. With V trimmed by 4 bases and J by 5 bases, 13 bases remained unmatched. Germline CDR1 SNHLY, CDR2 FYNNEI. The CDR3 is CASSVGGAGGPHEQYF. The CDR3, as DNA: TGTGCCAGCAGTGTGGGCGGGGCAGGGGGCCCCCACGAGCAGTACTTC. The entire variable domain, with the rest obtained from reference TRBV2 and TRBJ2-7, is as follows: EPEVTQTPSHQVTQMGQEVILRCVPISNHLYFYWYRQILGQKVEFLVSFYNNEISEKSEIFDDQFSVERPDGSNFTLKIRSTKLEDSAMYFCASSVGGAGGPHEQYFGPGTRLTVT.

This sequence joins TRBV27 and TRBJ2-7; weak D call: TRBD1 (6 bases). The V end lost 3 bases, the J end lost 4 bases, and 13 bases lay between the germline ends. The CDR3 runs to 14 residues. Germline V gives CDR1 MNHEY, CDR2 SMNVEV (reference sequence). The CDR3 region is CASSLGASSYEQYF. CDR3 in DNA: TGTGCCAGCAGTTTGGGGGCTAGTTCGTACGAGCAGTACTTC.

The J gene is TRBJ2-2, the V gene TRBV30, with D hard to call. This CDR3 is 15 amino acids long. Trimming took 0 bases from V and 3 from J, leaving 11 bases between them. CDR1 GTSNPN and CDR2 SVGIG come from the germline V gene (reference sequence). CDR3 sequence reads: CAWSVQNHHTGELFF. As DNA, the CDR3 is TGTGCCTGGAGTGTACAGAATCATCACACCGGGGAGCTGTTTTTT.

This clone was detected once. For the CDR3, the DNA is TGTGCCAGCAGTTACGGCAGACAGCCCCAGCATTTT. Its protein is CASSYGRQPQHF. The genes are TRBV6-2 or TRBV6-3 and TRBJ1-5; the D is unclear. V was cut by 2 bases and J by 7 bases, with 6 bases left in between. CDR1 is MNHEY, CDR2 SVGEGT, per germline. The CDR3 runs 12 residues.

This clone occurred once. The J gene is TRBJ1-2, the V gene TRBV5-6; the D is unclear. This CDR3 contains 14 residues. Germline V gene lookup returns CDR1 SGHDT and CDR2 YYEEEE. V lost 0 bases, J lost 0 bases, and 6 bases lay in between. Here the CDR3 DNA reads TGTGCCAGCAGCTTGGCCGGAGCTAACTATGGCTACACCTTC. Amino acids: CASSLAGANYGYTF. Full variable domain (remainder filled in from reference TRBV5-6 and TRBJ1-2): DAGVTQSPTHLIKTRGQQVTLRCSPKSGHDTVSWYQQALGQGPQFIFQYYEEEERQRGNFPDRFSGHQFPNYSSELNVNALLLGDSALYLCASSLAGANYGYTFGSGTRLTVV.

This clone has a single count. V gene TRBV4-1 combines with J gene TRBJ2-7; TRBD1 aligns across 11 bases. The CDR3 consists of 14 residues. V gave up 6 bases and J gave up 6 bases; unmatched junction bases: 7. Germline assignment: CDR1 MGHRA and CDR2 YSYEKL. The CDR3 reads CASRMDRGPSEQYF. CDR3 in DNA: TGCGCCAGCAGGATGGACAGGGGGCCTAGCGAGCAGTACTTC.